The sequence of this TCR beta chain was determined in a study of blood T cell repertoires in COVID-19. Germline CDR1 is MDHEN and CDR2 is SYDVKM. The V end was cut by 10 bases, the J end by 3 bases, with 15 bases between. The CDR3 has 14 amino acids. TCRdb's table, derived via immunoSEQ multiplex PCR, lists solely in-frame clones and lacks some. This repertoire shows under 150,000 clones, approximately 90% found once; its top ten account for 25% to 30%. The chain uses TRBV28 and TRBJ1-4; maybe TRBD1 (6 bases). This receptor was identified in a human donor in a cohort sampled during active COVID-19. Sequencing input: peripheral blood. Written as DNA, the CDR3 is TGTGCCATGGGGGACATTGGGCCTAATGAAAAACTGTTTTTT. Encoded protein: CAMGDIGPNEKLFF.